Below are 25 T cell receptor beta chains sequenced from a single sample in a study of blood T cell repertoires in COVID-19. The protocol was immunoSEQ multiplex PCR, while the TCRdb copy is restricted to in-frame clones and leaves out a portion. This sample yields about 49,000 clones, of which roughly 80% are seen a single time; about 2.9% belongs to the top ten. Source material: peripheral blood. All receptors come from a woman aged 55-75 years with acute or convalescent COVID-19.

This chain uses TRBV5-4 with TRBJ2-3; D perhaps matches TRBD2 (7 bases). Trimming took off 2 bases at V and 4 bases at J, with 11 bases between the two ends. Per the germline V gene, CDR1 is SGHNT and CDR2 is YYREEE (reference sequence). There are 14 residues in the CDR3. The CDR3 nucleotides read TGTGCCAGCAGCTTAGGGGGAGGGCCAGATACGCAGTATTTT. Protein product: CASSLGGGPDTQYF.

This chain joins TRBV28 and TRBJ1-3; TRBD1 is a possible D gene (5 bases). Trimming left V 8 bases short and J 4 bases short, with 12 bases between. The CDR3 extends over 13 amino acids. Germline CDR1 is MDHEN and CDR2 is SYDVKM. The CDR3 region has the DNA TGTGCCAGCTCGGGGGGAGCGGGAAACACCATATATTTT. The encoded protein is CASSGGAGNTIYF.

This chain joins TRBV10-3 and TRBJ1-2; 10 nucleotides line up with TRBD1. Trimming at V came to 4 bases and at J to 4 bases, leaving 0 bases not matched to a gene. Germline V lookup: CDR1 ENHRY, CDR2 SYGVKD. This CDR3 spans 13 amino acids. The CDR3 loop is CAISGTGGYGYTF. The CDR3 DNA follows: TGTGCCATCAGTGGGACAGGGGGCTATGGCTACACCTTC.

The chain carries TRBV5-1 and TRBJ1-4; 7 bases are a match to TRBD1. The CDR3 sequence is 14 residues long. Per germline, CDR1 SGHRS and CDR2 YFSETQ. V shed 4 bases and J 7 bases; nucleotides not matched to a gene: 7. CDR3 nucleotide sequence: TGCGCCAGCAGCGTAGACAGGGTTGCTGAAAAACTGTTTTTT. Amino acid sequence: CASSVDRVAEKLFF.

This clone has just a few counts. The V gene is TRBV5-1, the J gene TRBJ1-1; D is possibly TRBD1 (5 bases). The CDR3 consists of 13 residues. CDR1 is SGHRS, CDR2 YFSETQ, per germline. The V gene lost 2 bases and the J gene lost 1 base, with 6 bases spanning the gap. The CDR3 nucleotides read TGCGCCAGCAGCTTCGGACAGAACACTGAAGCTTTCTTT. Translation: CASSFGQNTEAFF.

This chain joins TRBV19 and TRBJ1-5, with TRBD1 matching 10 bases. Trimming removed 5 bases from V and 0 bases from J; junction bases left unmatched: 10. Germline V lookup: CDR1 LNHDA, CDR2 SQIVND (reference sequence). The CDR3 consists of 18 residues. This CDR3 is CASSPRTGGTTSNQPQHF. CDR3 DNA: TGTGCCAGTAGTCCCCGGACAGGGGGAACTACTAGCAATCAGCCCCAGCATTTT.

This clone occurred a few times. The chain is built from TRBV19 and TRBJ2-2; TRBD2 aligns across 16 bases. Trimming cost V 5 bases and J 7 bases; bases outside gene matches: 16. Germline CDR1 and CDR2: LNHDA and SQIVND (reference sequence). The CDR3 loop spans 20 amino acids. The DNA of the CDR3 is TGTGCCAGTAGTCGGGGGGGGACTAGCGGGAGGGCCAAGGTCTACGGGGAGCTGTTTTTT. Protein product: CASSRGGTSGRAKVYGELFF.

The chain recombines TRBV18 with TRBJ2-5; perhaps TRBD2 as D (5 bases). The CDR3 spans 14 residues. Between the trimmed V and J ends, which lost 4 bases and 2 bases, there was a span of 11 bases. Germline V gene lookup returns CDR1 KGHSH and CDR2 LQKENI. The CDR3 DNA reads as TGTGCCAGCTCACGGTCGGACTTACAAGAGACCCAGTACTTC. It translates to CASSRSDLQETQYF.

This rearrangement joins TRBV3-1 (or the pseudogene TRBV3-2) to TRBJ2-5; D is uncertain. Germline CDR1 and CDR2: LGHDT and YNNKEL (reference sequence). This CDR3 is built from 13 residues. Trimming removed 4 bases from V and 7 bases from J, with 13 bases in between. The CDR3 DNA sequence: TGTGCCAGCAGCCCACACAGTTCTGGGACCCAGTACTTC. Protein sequence: CASSPHSSGTQYF.

This sequence joins TRBV6-5 and TRBJ1-2, with 10 bases that match TRBD1. There are 14 residues in the CDR3. V trimming: 10 bases; J trimming: 7 bases; junction bases outside the gene matches: 12. Germline V gives CDR1 MNHEY, CDR2 SVGAGI. The CDR3 DNA sequence: TGTGCCACCGAAGCCGGGACAGGGGTTCGTGGCTACACCTTC. Translation: CATEAGTGVRGYTF.

On this clone itself: An end of the junction differs from the germline gene, which may be a read error. This chain joins TRBV4-2 and TRBJ2-2; 9 bases line up with TRBD2. This CDR3 has 16 residues. Germline values: CDR1 LGHNA, CDR2 YNFKEQ. The CDR3 loop reads CASSQDLAGFTGKLFF. The CDR3 nucleotides are TGTGCCAGCAGCCAAGATCTAGCGGGATTCACCGGGAAGCTGTTTTTT.

The rearrangement joins TRBV9 to TRBJ2-3, with D possibly being TRBD1 (6 bases). The CDR3 runs 15 residues. V lost 4 bases to trimming and J lost 6 bases, with 18 bases between them. Per germline, CDR1 SGDLS and CDR2 YYNGEE. The DNA of the CDR3 is TGTGCCAGCAGCTCGGGACAAAGTTCCACGGATACGCAGTATTTT. As protein: CASSSGQSSTDTQYF.

The genes are TRBV5-1 and TRBJ2-3, with 9 nucleotides matching TRBD1. The junction had 6 bases not matched to a gene; V was cut back by 1 base and J by 6 bases. This CDR3 region has 15 residues. Germline V gene sequence: CDR1 SGHRS, CDR2 YFSETQ. The CDR3 here is CASSLTQGAMDTQYF. In DNA form, the CDR3 reads TGCGCCAGCAGCTTGACACAGGGGGCCATGGATACGCAGTATTTT.

A remark on this clone: Other DNA sequences in this sample translate to the same CDR3. The rearrangement uses TRBV6-5 and TRBJ2-7; 7 positions agree with TRBD2. This CDR3 is built from 13 residues. Germline V gives CDR1 MNHEY, CDR2 SVGAGI. V was pared by 6 bases and J by 1 base, with 3 bases of the junction left unmatched. CDR3 nucleotides: TGTGCCAGCAGACTGCGGGAGTCCTACGAGCAGTACTTC. Its translation is CASRLRESYEQYF.

The gene calls are TRBV14 and TRBJ2-1; TRBD2 might be the D (6 bases). The V gene's germline CDR1 is SGHDN and CDR2 FVKESK. This CDR3 contains 17 residues. Trimming cost V 4 bases and J 0 bases, with 16 bases left between them. The CDR3 region is CASSPRGTSRSYNEQFF. The CDR3 coding sequence is TGTGCCAGCAGCCCTCGAGGGACTTCCCGCTCCTACAATGAGCAGTTCTTC. Using reference TRBV14 and TRBJ2-1 for the parts outside the CDR3, the full variable domain is EAGVTQFPSHSVIEKGQTVTLRCDPISGHDNLYWYRRVMGKEIKFLLHFVKESKQDESGMPNNRFLAERTGGTYSTLKVQPAELEDSGVYFCASSPRGTSRSYNEQFFGPGTRLTVL.

This rearrangement joins TRBV15 to TRBJ2-1, with D perhaps matching TRBD1 (6 bases). Germline-derived CDR1 and CDR2 are LNHNV and YYDKDF (reference sequence). Trimming removed 5 bases from V and 8 bases from J, with 19 bases in between. There are 15 residues in the CDR3. CDR3 residues: CATSGGRRIPDEQFF. The CDR3 DNA is TGTGCCACCAGCGGGGGCAGGCGGATCCCGGATGAGCAGTTCTTC.

V usage is TRBV2 and J usage is TRBJ2-7, with no clear D. CDR1 and CDR2 from the germline V gene are SNHLY and FYNNEI. Deletions cut 4 bases from V and 6 bases from J, with 13 bases between. The CDR3 totals 13 residues. CDR3 residues: CASSVGPLPEQYF. CDR3 coding DNA: TGTGCCAGCAGTGTTGGGCCCCTGCCCGAGCAGTACTTC. Filled out from reference TRBV2 and TRBJ2-7, the complete variable domain reads EPEVTQTPSHQVTQMGQEVILRCVPISNHLYFYWYRQILGQKVEFLVSFYNNEISEKSEIFDDQFSVERPDGSNFTLKIRSTKLEDSAMYFCASSVGPLPEQYFGPGTRLTVT.

The V gene is TRBV20-1, the J gene TRBJ2-3; D may be TRBD1 (5 bases). The CDR3 is made up of 12 amino acids. Germline V CDR1 and CDR2: DFQATT, SNEGSKA (reference sequence). Trimming removed 3 bases at V and 10 bases at J, with 14 bases between. The CDR3, as DNA: TGCAGTGCTAGTACCAACAGGTTCTCGCAGTATTTT. It yields the protein CSASTNRFSQYF.

V and J are TRBV19 and TRBJ2-7, with TRBD1 matching 9 bases. The CDR3 has 17 amino acids. Trimming took 8 bases from V and 1 from J; bases not matched to a gene: 15. Germline CDR1 is LNHDA and CDR2 is SQIVND (reference sequence). CDR3 in amino acids: CASVDRGGTTGSYEQYF. In nucleotides, the CDR3 is TGTGCCAGTGTGGACAGGGGAGGGACTACCGGGTCCTACGAGCAGTACTTC.

The chain has TRBV7-2 and TRBJ2-2, with 7 bases that match TRBD1. J gave up 4 bases and V 1 base, and 6 bases lay outside the gene matches. Germline V CDR1 and CDR2: SGHTA, FQGNSA. CDR3 length equals 16 residues. CDR3: CASSLVTGASTGELFF. For the CDR3, the DNA is TGTGCCAGCAGCTTAGTAACAGGGGCGAGCACCGGGGAGCTGTTTTTT.

The chain recombines TRBV2 with TRBJ2-2, with D perhaps TRBD1 (5 bases). The V end was cut by 3 bases, the J end by 4 bases, with 12 bases between. Germline CDR1 and CDR2: SNHLY and FYNNEI. The CDR3 has 15 residues. CDR3 residues: CASSEVRVGTGELFF. Here the CDR3 DNA reads TGTGCCAGCAGTGAGGTCAGGGTGGGCACCGGGGAGCTGTTTTTT. Using reference TRBV2 and TRBJ2-2 for the parts outside the CDR3, the full variable domain is EPEVTQTPSHQVTQMGQEVILRCVPISNHLYFYWYRQILGQKVEFLVSFYNNEISEKSEIFDDQFSVERPDGSNFTLKIRSTKLEDSAMYFCASSEVRVGTGELFFGEGSRLTVL.

The J gene is TRBJ1-1, the V gene TRBV5-1; D gene unclear. The CDR3 consists of 13 residues. The germline V gene has CDR1 SGHRS and CDR2 YFSETQ. Trimming left V 7 bases short and J 0 bases short, with 10 bases between. CDR3 in amino acids: CASAGVVNTEAFF. The CDR3 DNA follows: TGCGCCAGCGCCGGGGTGGTGAACACTGAAGCTTTCTTT. The full variable domain, in which reference TRBV5-1 and TRBJ1-1 provide the parts outside the CDR3, is KAGVTQTPRYLIKTRGQQVTLSCSPISGHRSVSWYQQTPGQGLQFLFEYFSETQRNKGNFPGRFSGRQFSNSRSEMNVSTLELGDSALYLCASAGVVNTEAFFGQGTRLTVV.

This rearrangement joins TRBV5-4 to TRBJ1-2, with D perhaps matching TRBD1 (5 bases). Trimming shortened V by 0 bases and J by 7 bases, and 7 bases separated the two germline ends. Germline lookup yields CDR1 SGHNT and CDR2 YYREEE (reference sequence). The CDR3 extends over 12 amino acids. CDR3 sequence reads: CASSLVGGGYTF. CDR3 in DNA: TGTGCCAGCAGCTTGGTGGGGGGTGGCTACACCTTC.

The chain combines TRBV29-1 with TRBJ1-1, with D possibly TRBD1 on 6 matching bases. The germline V gene has CDR1 SQVTM and CDR2 ANQGSEA. The germline V and J ends were trimmed by 5 bases and 4 bases, with 14 bases remaining between them. This CDR3 is built from 13 residues. As DNA, the CDR3 is TGCAGCGTTCACAGGGAGGGTGCCACTGAAGCTTTCTTT. This encodes CSVHREGATEAFF.

The J gene is TRBJ1-5, the V gene TRBV19; 9 bases match TRBD1. Germline-derived CDR1 and CDR2 are LNHDA and SQIVND (reference sequence). Germline trimming cut 8 bases from V and 14 bases from J; bases unmatched to any gene: 13. CDR3 size: 13 residues. CDR3 protein: CASADLTGGSKHF. The CDR3 DNA sequence: TGTGCCAGTGCCGACCTAACAGGGGGCTCTAAGCATTTT.